These T cell receptor beta chains were read from a single sample in a study of blood T cell repertoires in COVID-19. This table comes from immunoSEQ multiplex PCR, and its TCRdb copy is limited to in-frame clones, with some not included. The table records approximately 49,000 clones, about 70% of them present only once. Sequencing was carried out using peripheral blood. All receptors derive from a woman aged 70-85 years with acute or convalescent COVID-19. The CDR3 runs from the conserved cysteine through the conserved F or W. The D gene is left open where the match is weak. Rows give clone size only sometimes, using once, few, many, or a class for an expanded clone.

>TRBJ2-1|TRBV18|15|NA|TRBD1
TGTGCCAGCTCACCCTGGGACAGTCGCTACAATGAGCAGTTCTTC
CASSPWDSRYNEQFF
>TRBJ2-3|TRBV28|14|once|NA
TGTGCCAGCAGCTTACCTCAGGGGACAGATACGCAGTATTTT
CASSLPQGTDTQYF
>TRBJ2-2|TRBV27|16|NA|NA
TGTGCCAGCAGGACAATATTAGTTGCGAACACCGGGGAGCTGTTTTTT
CASRTILVANTGELFF
>TRBJ1-2|TRBV5-5|12|many|TRBD1
TGTGCCAGCAGCTTTGACAGGGATGGCTACACCTTC
CASSFDRDGYTF
>TRBJ1-6|TRBV5-1|16|NA|TRBD1
TGCGCCAGCAGCTTTGCCAGACAGGGATGGAATTCACCCCTCCACTTT
CASSFARQGWNSPLHF
>TRBJ2-3|TRBV7-2|18|few|NA
TGTGCCAGCAGCTTAGCGTTTATTGGGGCTAGTCGAGCAGATACGCAGTATTTT
CASSLAFIGASRADTQYF
>TRBJ2-3|TRBV12-3/TRBV12-4|12|NA|NA
TGTGCCAGCAGCAATGGTCGGGATACGCAGTATTTT
CASSNGRDTQYF
>TRBJ1-6|TRBV28|16|few|TRBD1
TGTGCCACCTTAGCTGGAGGGGGACAGAGAATTTCACCCCTCCACTTT
CATLAGGGQRISPLHF
>TRBJ2-7|TRBV9|16|many|TRBD2
TGTGCCAGCAGCGTAGGCCTCGGGACTACTCCCTACGAGCAGTACTTC
CASSVGLGTTPYEQYF
>TRBJ2-5|TRBV18|14|NA|NA
TGTGCCAGCTCACTACTGCAGGGGTCGGAGACCCAGTACTTC
CASSLLQGSETQYF